These 15 T cell receptor beta chains originate from one sample sequenced in a study of vaccination and CD4 T cells after COVID-19. These receptors lack a known antigen. Sample treatment: approximately 11-day PBMC culture with coronavirus spike peptide pools or control peptides (ViraFEST assay). Cultured CD4+ T-cell DNA underwent Oncomine TCR Beta short-read sequencing. TCRdb re-called the PCR reads with MiXCR, one entry per CDR3 protein. The sample includes more than 6,500 distinct CDR3 sequences, about three quarters of them seen just once. Sequenced: CD4+ T cells from blood, cultured in vitro. The receptor set was obtained from a human donor who had recovered from COVID-19.

The chain employs TRBV11-2 and TRBJ1-2; no definite D call. V shed 2 bases and J shed 7 bases, with 8 bases lying between them. Germline V gene sequence: CDR1 SGHAT, CDR2 FQNNGV. The CDR3 has 12 residues. This chain's CDR3 is CASSLNLGGYTF. The CDR3 DNA is TGTGCCAGCAGCTTAAATCTGGGTGGCTACACCTTC.

This clonotype was detected only a few times. The chain couples TRBV20-1 to TRBJ2-1, with TRBD2 matching 9 bases. This CDR3 spans 14 amino acids. Germline-derived CDR1 and CDR2 are DFQATT and SNEGSKA (reference sequence). V trimming: 6 bases; J trimming: 3 bases; junction bases outside the gene matches: 6. CDR3 DNA sequence: TGCAGTGCCCGAGCGGGAGGCCACTACAATGAGCAGTTCTTC. This translates into CSARAGGHYNEQFF.

The gene calls are TRBV4-2 and TRBJ1-5, with D possibly matching TRBD1 (5 bases). This CDR3 comprises 16 residues. Per germline, CDR1 LGHNA and CDR2 YNFKEQ. The ends were cut back, 0 bases at V and 6 bases at J, with 15 bases in the middle. The CDR3 is CASSQDWVGVGQPQHF. The CDR3 DNA sequence: TGTGCCAGCAGCCAAGATTGGGTGGGGGTAGGTCAGCCCCAGCATTTT.

The V gene is TRBV6-1, the J gene TRBJ2-3; D possibly corresponds to TRBD2 (6 bases). V lost 8 bases and J 5 bases, leaving 23 bases between the germline ends. The CDR3 spans 16 residues. CDR1 and CDR2 (germline): MNHNS, SASEGT. This chain's CDR3 is CASATPHGGMGDTQYF. The CDR3 DNA reads as TGTGCCAGCGCCACCCCTCATGGCGGGATGGGAGATACGCAGTATTTT.

V usage is TRBV20-1 and J usage is TRBJ2-7, with 9 nucleotides matching TRBD1. This CDR3 contains 13 residues. The germline CDR1 and CDR2 sequences are DFQATT and SNEGSKA (reference sequence). The junction had 6 bases not matched to a gene; V was cut back by 3 bases and J by 6 bases. The CDR3, as DNA: TGCAGTGCTAGTAACAGGGGGCACGGCGAGCAGTACTTC. It is translated as CSASNRGHGEQYF.

This sequence joins TRBV11-1 and TRBJ2-7, with D tentatively TRBD1 (5 bases). CDR1 is SGHAT and CDR2 is FQDESV in the germline V gene (reference sequence). Between the trimmed V and J ends, which lost 5 bases and 9 bases, there was a span of 23 bases. This CDR3 is 15 amino acids long. The CDR3 region has the DNA TGTGCCAGCAGCCCGCCGGCAGGGCCTTCATATGGGCAGTACTTC. It encodes CASSPPAGPSYGQYF.

The chain couples TRBV29-1 to TRBJ2-3; TRBD1 agrees at 7 bases. Germline-derived CDR1 and CDR2 are SQVTM and ANQGSEA. Trimming cost V 6 bases and J 2 bases; bases outside gene matches: 8. There are 14 residues in the CDR3. The CDR3 here is CSVTPGQFTDTQYF. In DNA form, the CDR3 reads TGCAGCGTCACCCCGGGACAGTTCACAGATACGCAGTATTTT.

This rearrangement joins TRBV24-1 to TRBJ2-7; possible D gene TRBD2, 6 bases. Trimming removed 2 bases at V and 1 base at J, with 11 bases between. This CDR3 comprises 15 residues. In germline, CDR1 is KGHDR, CDR2 SFDVKD. The CDR3 nucleotides read TGTGCCACCAGTGATTCAGGGACTGGATCCTACGAGCAGTACTTC. It codes for CATSDSGTGSYEQYF.

The chain uses TRBV7-9 and TRBJ1-1; D is uncertain. Looked up from germline, CDR1 is SEHNR and CDR2 is FQNEAQ (reference sequence). The CDR3 spans 14 residues. Trimming left V 5 bases short and J 0 bases short, with 10 bases between. The CDR3 is CASSKFGVNTEAFF. CDR3 sequence (DNA): TGTGCCAGCAGCAAATTCGGGGTGAACACTGAAGCTTTCTTT.

The chain links TRBV18 to TRBJ2-5; D is unresolved. The CDR3 consists of 14 residues. Germline V gene sequence: CDR1 KGHSH, CDR2 LQKENI. V gave up 1 base and J gave up 0 bases, with 6 bases separating them. The CDR3 sequence: CASSPQPDQETQYF. The CDR3 DNA sequence: TGTGCCAGCTCACCACAACCGGACCAAGAGACCCAGTACTTC. The full variable domain, in which reference TRBV18 and TRBJ2-5 provide the parts outside the CDR3, is NAGVMQNPRHLVRRRGQEARLRCSPMKGHSHVYWYRQLPEEGLKFMVYLQKENIIDESGMPKERFSAEFPKEGPSILRIQQVVRGDSAAYFCASSPQPDQETQYFGPGTRLLVL.

This clonotype was counted only a few times. The J gene is TRBJ2-2, the V gene TRBV29-1, with 9 bases matching TRBD1. Germline V gives CDR1 SQVTM, CDR2 ANQGSEA. The CDR3 has 15 amino acids. The V gene end was trimmed by 6 bases and the J gene end by 7 bases; junction bases not matched to a gene: 12. The CDR3 protein is CSVRPGQGFGGELFF. The CDR3 DNA is TGCAGCGTCAGACCGGGACAGGGTTTTGGCGGGGAGCTGTTTTTT.

The V call is TRBV6-1, the J call TRBJ1-5; a weak D match, TRBD1 (6 bases). This CDR3 comprises 13 residues. The V gene's germline CDR1 is MNHNS and CDR2 SASEGT. Between the trimmed V and J ends, which lost 6 bases and 3 bases, there was a span of 9 bases. The CDR3, as DNA: TGTGCCAGCAGGAGGACAGTCAATCAGCCCCAGCATTTT. Protein product: CASRRTVNQPQHF.

The chain recombines TRBV28 with TRBJ1-5; D not certain. Trimming pared 5 bases from V and 9 bases from J, leaving 14 bases between. The CDR3 spans 13 residues. From germline, CDR1 is MDHEN and CDR2 SYDVKM. CDR3: CASSMVGLGPQHF. CDR3 DNA: TGTGCCAGCAGTATGGTGGGCCTGGGGCCCCAGCATTTT.

The CDR3 bases are TGTGCCAGTAGTATTTCCAGGGGCGCCAGTCAGCCCCAGCATTTT. Residues: CASSISRGASQPQHF. This chain joins TRBV19 and TRBJ1-5; possible D gene TRBD1, 6 bases. The CDR3 loop spans 15 amino acids. V lost 3 bases to trimming and J lost 6 bases, with 15 bases between them. The V gene's germline CDR1 is LNHDA and CDR2 SQIVND (reference sequence).

This chain links TRBV19 with TRBJ2-5, with D tentatively TRBD1 (6 bases). The V end lost 3 bases, the J end lost 6 bases, and 11 bases lay between the germline ends. The CDR3 extends over 13 amino acids. Germline V gene sequence: CDR1 LNHDA, CDR2 SQIVND (reference sequence). This CDR3 reads CASSIPGVQTQYF. The DNA for the CDR3 is TGTGCCAGTAGTATCCCAGGGGTACAGACCCAGTACTTC.